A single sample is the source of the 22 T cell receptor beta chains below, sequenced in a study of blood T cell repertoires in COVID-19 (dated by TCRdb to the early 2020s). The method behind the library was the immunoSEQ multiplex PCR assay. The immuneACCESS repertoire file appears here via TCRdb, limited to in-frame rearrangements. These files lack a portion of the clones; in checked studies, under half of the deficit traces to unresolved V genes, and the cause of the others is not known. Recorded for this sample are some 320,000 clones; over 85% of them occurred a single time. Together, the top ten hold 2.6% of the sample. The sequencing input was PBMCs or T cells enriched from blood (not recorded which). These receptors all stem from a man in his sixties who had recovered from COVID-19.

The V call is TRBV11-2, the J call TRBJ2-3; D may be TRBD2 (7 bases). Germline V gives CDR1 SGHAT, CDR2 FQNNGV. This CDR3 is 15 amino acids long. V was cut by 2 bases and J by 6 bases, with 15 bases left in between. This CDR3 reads CASSLRGGQVDTQYF. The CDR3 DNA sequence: TGTGCCAGCAGCTTAAGGGGGGGGCAGGTTGATACGCAGTATTTT.

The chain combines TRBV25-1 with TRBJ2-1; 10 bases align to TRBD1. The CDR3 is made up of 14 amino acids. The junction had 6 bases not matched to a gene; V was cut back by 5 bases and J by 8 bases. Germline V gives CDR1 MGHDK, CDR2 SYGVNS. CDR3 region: CASSIRQGAYEQFF. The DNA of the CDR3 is TGTGCCAGCAGTATTCGACAGGGGGCCTATGAGCAGTTCTTC.

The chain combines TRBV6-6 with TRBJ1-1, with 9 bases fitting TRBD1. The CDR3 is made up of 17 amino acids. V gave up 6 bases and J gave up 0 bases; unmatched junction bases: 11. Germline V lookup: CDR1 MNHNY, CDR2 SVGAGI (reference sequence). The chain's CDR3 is CASRRHTGGGMNTEAFF. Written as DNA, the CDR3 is TGTGCCAGCAGGCGACATACAGGGGGCGGGATGAACACTGAAGCTTTCTTT.

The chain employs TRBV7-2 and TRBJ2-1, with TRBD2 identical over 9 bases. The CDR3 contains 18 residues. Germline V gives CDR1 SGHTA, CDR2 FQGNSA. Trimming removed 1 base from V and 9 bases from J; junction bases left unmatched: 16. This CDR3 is CASSLVVTGTSSSSEQFF. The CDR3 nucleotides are TGTGCCAGCAGCTTAGTAGTAACCGGGACTAGCTCCTCCAGTGAGCAGTTCTTC.

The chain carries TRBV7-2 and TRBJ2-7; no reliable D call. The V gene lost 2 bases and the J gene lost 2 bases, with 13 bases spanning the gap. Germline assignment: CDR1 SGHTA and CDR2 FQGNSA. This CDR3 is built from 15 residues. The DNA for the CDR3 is TGTGCCAGCAGCTTAATTTCGATAGCCCCCTACGAGCAGTACTTC. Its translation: CASSLISIAPYEQYF.

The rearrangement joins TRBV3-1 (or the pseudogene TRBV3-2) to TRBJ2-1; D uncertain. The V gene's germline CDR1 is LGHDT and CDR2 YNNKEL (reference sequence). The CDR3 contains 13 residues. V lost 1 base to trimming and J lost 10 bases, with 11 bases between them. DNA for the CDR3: TGTGCCAGCAGCCAAGGGAATAGCCGGGAGCAGTTCTTC. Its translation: CASSQGNSREQFF.

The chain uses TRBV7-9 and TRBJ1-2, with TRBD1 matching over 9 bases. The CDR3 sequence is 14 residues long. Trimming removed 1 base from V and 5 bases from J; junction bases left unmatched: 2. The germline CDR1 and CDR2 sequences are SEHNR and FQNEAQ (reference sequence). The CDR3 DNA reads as TGTGCCAGCAGCTTAGTAGGACAGGGGTATGGCTACACCTTC. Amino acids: CASSLVGQGYGYTF.

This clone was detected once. In DNA, the CDR3 is TGCGCCAGCAGCAAGGGCGGGAGCGGAGGGTACAATGAGCAGTTCTTC. The encoded protein is CASSKGGSGGYNEQFF. V and J are TRBV5-1 and TRBJ2-1; 7 positions match TRBD2. V gave up 4 bases and J gave up 4 bases; unmatched junction bases: 11. The CDR3 covers 16 residues. Germline V lookup: CDR1 SGHRS, CDR2 YFSETQ.

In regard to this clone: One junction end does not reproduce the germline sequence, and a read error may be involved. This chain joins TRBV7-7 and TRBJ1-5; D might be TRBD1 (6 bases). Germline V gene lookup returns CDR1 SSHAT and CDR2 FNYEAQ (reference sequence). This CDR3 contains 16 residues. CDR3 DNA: TGTGCTAGCAGCTTAGGGGACATTTCAGTTATCCAGCCCCAGCATTTT. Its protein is CASSLGDISVIQPQHF.

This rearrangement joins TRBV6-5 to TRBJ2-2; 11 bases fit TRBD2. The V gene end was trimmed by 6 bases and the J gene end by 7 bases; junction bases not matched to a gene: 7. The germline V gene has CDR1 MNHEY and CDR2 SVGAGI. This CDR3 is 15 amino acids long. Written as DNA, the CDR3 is TGTGCCAGCAGCGTTAGCGGGGGGGCCTTCGGGGAGCTGTTTTTT. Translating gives CASSVSGGAFGELFF.

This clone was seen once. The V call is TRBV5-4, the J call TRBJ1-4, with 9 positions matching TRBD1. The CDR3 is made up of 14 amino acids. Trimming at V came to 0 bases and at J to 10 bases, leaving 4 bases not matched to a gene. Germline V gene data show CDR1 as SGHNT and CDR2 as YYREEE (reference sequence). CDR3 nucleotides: TGTGCCAGCAGCTTGGGGGGACAGGGTGGAAAACTGTTTTTT. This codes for CASSLGGQGGKLFF.

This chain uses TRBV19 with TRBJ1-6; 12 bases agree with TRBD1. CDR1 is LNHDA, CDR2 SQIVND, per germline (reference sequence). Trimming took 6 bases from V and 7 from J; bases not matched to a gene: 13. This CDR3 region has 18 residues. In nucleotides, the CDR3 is TGTGCCAGTAGCCCATTGGGGACAGGGGGCGGGTGGAATTCACCCCTCCACTTT. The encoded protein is CASSPLGTGGGWNSPLHF.

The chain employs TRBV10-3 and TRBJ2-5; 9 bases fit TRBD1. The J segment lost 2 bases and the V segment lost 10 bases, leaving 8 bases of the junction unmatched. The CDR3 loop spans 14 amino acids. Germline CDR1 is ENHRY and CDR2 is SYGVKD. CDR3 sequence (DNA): TGTGCCACCAATCGGGGACAGGGTCAAGAGACCCAGTACTTC. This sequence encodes CATNRGQGQETQYF.

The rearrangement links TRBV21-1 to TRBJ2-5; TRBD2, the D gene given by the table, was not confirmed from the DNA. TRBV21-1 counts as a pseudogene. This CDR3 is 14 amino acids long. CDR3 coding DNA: TGTGCCAGCAGCAAAGTGCCGGACCAAGAGACCCAGTACTTC. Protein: CASSKVPDQETQYF.

DNA of the CDR3: TGTGCCAGCAGCGTACACTCGCGGGGTCCTCCCTACAATGAGCAGTTCTTC. Its protein product is CASSVHSRGPPYNEQFF. The chain links TRBV9 to TRBJ2-1; possibly TRBD2 for D (6 bases). CDR1 SGDLS and CDR2 YYNGEE come from the germline V gene. The V gene lost 1 base and the J gene lost 2 bases, with 16 bases spanning the gap. The CDR3 covers 17 residues.

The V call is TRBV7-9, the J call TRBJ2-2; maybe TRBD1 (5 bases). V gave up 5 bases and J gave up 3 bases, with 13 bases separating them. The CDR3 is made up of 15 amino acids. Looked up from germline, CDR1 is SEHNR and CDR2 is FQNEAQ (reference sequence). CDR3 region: CASSATLRDTGELFF. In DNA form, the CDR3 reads TGTGCCAGCAGCGCGACACTCAGGGACACCGGGGAGCTGTTTTTT.

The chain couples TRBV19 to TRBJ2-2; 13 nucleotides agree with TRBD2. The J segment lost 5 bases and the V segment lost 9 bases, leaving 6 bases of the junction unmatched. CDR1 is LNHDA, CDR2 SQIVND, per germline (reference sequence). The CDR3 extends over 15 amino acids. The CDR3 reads CASGRGLAGTGELFF. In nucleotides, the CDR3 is TGTGCCAGCGGACGGGGACTAGCGGGGACCGGGGAGCTGTTTTTT.

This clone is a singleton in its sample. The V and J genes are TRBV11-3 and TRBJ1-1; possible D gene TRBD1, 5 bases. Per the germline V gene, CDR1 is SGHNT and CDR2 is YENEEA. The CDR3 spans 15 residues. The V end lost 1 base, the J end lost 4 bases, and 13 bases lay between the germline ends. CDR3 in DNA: TGTGCCAGCAGCTTAGTCAGGGCGGAGGGCACTGAAGCTTTCTTT. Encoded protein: CASSLVRAEGTEAFF.

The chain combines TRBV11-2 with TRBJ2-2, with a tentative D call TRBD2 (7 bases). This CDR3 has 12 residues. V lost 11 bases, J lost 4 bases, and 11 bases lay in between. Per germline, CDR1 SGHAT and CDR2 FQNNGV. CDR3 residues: CAGGAATGELFF. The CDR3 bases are TGTGCCGGGGGGGCAGCCACCGGGGAGCTGTTTTTT.

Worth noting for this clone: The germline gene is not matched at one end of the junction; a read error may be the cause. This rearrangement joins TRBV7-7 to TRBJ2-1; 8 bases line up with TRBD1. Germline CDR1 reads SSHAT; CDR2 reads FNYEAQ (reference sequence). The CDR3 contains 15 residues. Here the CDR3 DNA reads TGTGCTAGCAGCTTGGACAGGGTGTCCTACAATGAGCAGTTCTTC. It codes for CASSLDRVSYNEQFF.

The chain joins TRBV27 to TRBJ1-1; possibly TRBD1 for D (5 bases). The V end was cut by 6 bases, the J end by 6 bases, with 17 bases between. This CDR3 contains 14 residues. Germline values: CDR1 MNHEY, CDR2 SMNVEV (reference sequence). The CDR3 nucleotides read TGTGCCAGCAGACAAGACACGGACATCTCTGAAGCTTTCTTT. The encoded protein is CASRQDTDISEAFF.

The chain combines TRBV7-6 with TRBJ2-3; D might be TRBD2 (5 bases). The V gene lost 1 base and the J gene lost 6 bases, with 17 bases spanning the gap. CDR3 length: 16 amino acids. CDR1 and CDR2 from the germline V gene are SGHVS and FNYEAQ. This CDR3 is CASSLVPLGSQDTQYF. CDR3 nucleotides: TGTGCCAGCAGCTTAGTTCCTTTGGGGAGTCAGGATACGCAGTATTTT.